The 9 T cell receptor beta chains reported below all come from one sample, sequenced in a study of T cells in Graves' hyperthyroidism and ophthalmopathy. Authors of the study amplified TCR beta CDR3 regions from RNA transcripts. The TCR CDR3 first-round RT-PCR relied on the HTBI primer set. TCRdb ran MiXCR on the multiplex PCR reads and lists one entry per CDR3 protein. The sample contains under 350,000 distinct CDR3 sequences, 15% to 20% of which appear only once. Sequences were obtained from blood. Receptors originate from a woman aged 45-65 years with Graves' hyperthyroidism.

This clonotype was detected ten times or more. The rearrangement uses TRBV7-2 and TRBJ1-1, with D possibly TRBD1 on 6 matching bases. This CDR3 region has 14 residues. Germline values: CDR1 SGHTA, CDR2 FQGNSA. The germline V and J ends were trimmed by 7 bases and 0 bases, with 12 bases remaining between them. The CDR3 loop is CASIRTAMNTEAFF. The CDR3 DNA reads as TGTGCCAGCATCCGGACAGCCATGAACACTGAAGCTTTCTTT.

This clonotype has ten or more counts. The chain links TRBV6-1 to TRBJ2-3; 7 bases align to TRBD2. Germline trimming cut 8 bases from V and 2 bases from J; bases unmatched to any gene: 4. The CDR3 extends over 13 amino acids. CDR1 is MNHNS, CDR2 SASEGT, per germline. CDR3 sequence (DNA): TGTGCCAGCTCTGCGGGAGCCACAGATACGCAGTATTTT. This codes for CASSAGATDTQYF.

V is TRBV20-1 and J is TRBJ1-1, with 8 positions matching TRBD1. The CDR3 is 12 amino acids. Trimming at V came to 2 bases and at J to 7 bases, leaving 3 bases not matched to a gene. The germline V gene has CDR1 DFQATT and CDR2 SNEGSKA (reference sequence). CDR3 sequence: CSARRQGFEAFF. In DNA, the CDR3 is TGCAGTGCTAGACGACAGGGGTTTGAAGCTTTCTTT.

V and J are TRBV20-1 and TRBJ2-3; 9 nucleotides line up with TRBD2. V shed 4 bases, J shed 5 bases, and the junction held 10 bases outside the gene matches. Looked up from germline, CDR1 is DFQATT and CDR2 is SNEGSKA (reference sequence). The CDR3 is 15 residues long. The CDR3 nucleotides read TGCAGTGCTACTGAGGGCGGGGGGGCGGAAGATACGCAGTATTTT. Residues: CSATEGGGAEDTQYF.

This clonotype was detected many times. The CDR3 DNA reads as TGTGCCAGCAGTGTTGGGTCAGGGGGCGCTTCCTATGGCTACACCTTC. It is translated as CASSVGSGGASYGYTF. J is TRBJ1-2 and V is TRBV2; 8 nucleotides line up with TRBD1. Germline-derived CDR1 and CDR2 are SNHLY and FYNNEI. This CDR3 region has 16 residues. Unmatched junction bases numbered 11, after V lost 4 bases and J lost 4 bases.

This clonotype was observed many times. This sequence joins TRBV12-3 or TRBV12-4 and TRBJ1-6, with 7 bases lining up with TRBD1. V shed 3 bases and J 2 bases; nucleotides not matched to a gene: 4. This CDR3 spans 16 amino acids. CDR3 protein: CASSFLQGTYNSPLHF. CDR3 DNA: TGTGCCAGCAGTTTTCTACAGGGGACCTATAATTCACCCCTCCACTTT.

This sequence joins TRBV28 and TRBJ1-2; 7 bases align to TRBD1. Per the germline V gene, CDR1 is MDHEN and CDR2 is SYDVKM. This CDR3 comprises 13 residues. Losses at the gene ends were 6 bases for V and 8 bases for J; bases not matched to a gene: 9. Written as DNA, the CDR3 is TGTGCCAGCAGGTGGCCCGGGACAGTCGGCTACACCTTC. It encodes CASRWPGTVGYTF.

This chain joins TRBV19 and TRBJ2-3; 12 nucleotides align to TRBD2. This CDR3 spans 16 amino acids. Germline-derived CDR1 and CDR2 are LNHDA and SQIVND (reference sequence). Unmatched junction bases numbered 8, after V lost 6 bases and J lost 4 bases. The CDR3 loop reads CASSLASGRGADTQYF. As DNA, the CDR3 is TGTGCCAGTAGCTTGGCTAGCGGGAGGGGGGCAGATACGCAGTATTTT.

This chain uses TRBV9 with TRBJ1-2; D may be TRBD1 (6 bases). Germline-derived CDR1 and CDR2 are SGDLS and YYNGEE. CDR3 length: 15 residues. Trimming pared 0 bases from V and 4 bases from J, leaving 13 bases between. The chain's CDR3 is CASSVAQGSGYGYTF. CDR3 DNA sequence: TGTGCCAGCAGCGTAGCTCAGGGGTCGGGCTATGGCTACACCTTC.